This T cell receptor beta chain was recovered during a study of blood T cell repertoires in COVID-19. Study-level information: Samples representing acute and convalescent COVID-19 were sourced from the United States, Italy and Spain. PBMCs, B-cell-depleted T cells, or T cells provided the cDNA or gDNA that made up the material.

Methods used by the authors: Using reference gene primer amplification, nucleated cell counts were estimated. Here immunoSEQ multiplex PCR was the method, and the copy in TCRdb shows in-frame clones only, minus some. V and J calls and clone size follow that table, whereas D and trimming were derived from the DNA. Counted here are about 260,000 clones, around 90% occurring once; the ten biggest clones make up about 0.7%. The CDR3 has 16 residues. In germline, CDR1 is SGHRS, CDR2 YFSETQ. With 0 bases removed from V and 5 bases from J, the gap between germline ends came to 17 bases. This clonotype originated in a human donor in a cohort sampled during active COVID-19. V gene TRBV5-1 combines with J gene TRBJ1-1; tentatively, D is TRBD1 (5 bases). Sequencing was performed on peripheral blood. The CDR3 DNA reads as TGCGCCAGCAGCTTGGCAGCCGTTAGGGGTGGTACTGAAGCTTTCTTT. Amino acid sequence: CASSLAAVRGGTEAFF.